Listed below are T cell receptor beta chains from one sample, sequenced in a study of cytomegalovirus exposure and HLA in healthy donors. The protocol was immunoSEQ multiplex PCR, while the TCRdb copy is restricted to in-frame clones and leaves out a portion. The data contain about 140,000 clones, about 75% of them singletons. Sequenced: PBMCs. These receptors were taken from a young man in good health and CMV-seropositive. The conserved cysteine and the conserved F or W are not part of the CDR3 here.

cdr3_length v_call cdr3_aa
15 TRBV6-1 ASSEWGTSGRSDTQY
11 TRBV6-6 ASSYGQQETQY
14 TRBV7-9 ASSLGQGSTNEKLF
9 TRBV18 ASRGSGEAF
12 TRBV27 ASSLSGANQPQH
10 TRBV25-1 ASSGDIYGYT
14 TRBV30 AWSTGQQGGRETQY
12 TRBV27 ASSPTSSGNTIY
13 TRBV10-1 ASIPDRGRTYEQY
13 TRBV25-1 ASSASPGTGEKQY
12 TRBV29-1 SVGLAGDLDTQY
10 TRBV7-7 ASSLGTGVLF
15 TRBV18 ASSPPRGDSGANVLT
14 TRBV28 ASSLSIDRGGYGYT
10 TRBV27 ASGQGWGEQY
13 TRBV7-3 ASSLSGGPNYEQY
14 TRBV12-5 ASGGTSGGNSYEQY
12 TRBV5-4 ASSLESSSYEQY